This T cell receptor beta chain was recorded in a study of cytomegalovirus exposure and HLA in healthy donors. Overall study findings and caveats: The study reported that TCR beta sequences accurately predicted HLA-A and HLA-B alleles in most subjects. Three chains linked to CMV were shown in vitro to be specific for CMV antigens.

The PCR employed 60 Vbeta primers together with 13 Jbeta primers. TCRdb's table, derived via immunoSEQ multiplex PCR, lists solely in-frame clones and lacks some. The sample lists 150,000 to 200,000 clones; approximately 81% were seen once. This CDR3 spans 14 amino acids. Germline CDR1 and CDR2: SNHLY and FYNNEI. After removal of 4 bases from V and 7 bases from J, the junction contained 3 bases not matched to a gene. A word on this clone: The antigen is not known.

The source material was PBMCs. J is TRBJ2-1 and V is TRBV2; TRBD2 aligns across 11 bases. This clonotype was obtained from a boy younger than 18 in good health and CMV-seronegative. The CDR3 nucleotides are TGTGCCAGCAGTGGACTAGCGGGGAAAAATGAGCAGTTCTTC. It yields the protein CASSGLAGKNEQFF. Supplemented by reference TRBV2 and TRBJ2-1, the full variable domain reads EPEVTQTPSHQVTQMGQEVILRCVPISNHLYFYWYRQILGQKVEFLVSFYNNEISEKSEIFDDQFSVERPDGSNFTLKIRSTKLEDSAMYFCASSGLAGKNEQFFGPGTRLTVL.